The sequence of this T cell receptor beta chain was determined in a study of blood T cell repertoires in COVID-19. Study details: The United States, Italy and Spain provided the acute and convalescent COVID-19 samples.

This clone was seen just once. Methods used by the authors: Reference gene primers were amplified, and this amplification served to estimate nucleated cell counts. Assay used: immunoSEQ multiplex PCR; TCRdb lists only in-frame clones, some missing. That table furnishes V, J and clone size, whereas the DNA furnished D and trimming. The data hold approximately 170,000 clones, with around 80% observed a single time. Participants were aged 18 to 89 years, lived in over 20 US areas, and enrolled virtually. V shed 4 bases, J shed 6 bases, and the junction held 8 bases outside the gene matches. The CDR3 runs to 16 residues. Germline V gives CDR1 MGHDK, CDR2 SYGVNS.

The chain combines TRBV25-1 with TRBJ2-1; TRBD2 matches 11 bases. The sample comprised PBMCs or T cells enriched from blood (not recorded which). The source of this sequence is a woman aged 45 to 65 in a cohort exposed to, infected with or recovered from COVID-19 (not recorded which). The CDR3 here is CASSALTSGVPNEQFF. CDR3 nucleotides: TGTGCCAGCAGTGCACTGACTAGCGGGGTACCCAATGAGCAGTTCTTC.